One and the same sample provided the 24 T cell receptor beta chains below, sequenced in a study of control samples from healthy donors and cancer patients. Using immunoSEQ multiplex PCR, the repertoire was profiled, and TCRdb retains in-frame clones only, with some absent. There are some 190,000 clones in the sample; approximately 90% occur only once, and over 1.5% lies in the top ten. The sample was blood. The source of these receptors is a man younger than 40 in good health.

The rearrangement uses TRBV5-6 and TRBJ1-1, with no clear D. Trimming took off 0 bases at V and 0 bases at J, with 9 bases between the two ends. Germline-derived CDR1 and CDR2 are SGHDT and YYEEEE. The CDR3 runs to 15 residues. The CDR3 DNA sequence: TGTGCCAGCAGCTTGGGACTGCAAATGAACACTGAAGCTTTCTTT. It encodes CASSLGLQMNTEAFF.

This chain links TRBV15 with TRBJ1-5, with D uncertain. V dropped 1 base and J dropped 6 bases, with 10 bases sitting between them. This CDR3 contains 14 residues. The germline CDR1 and CDR2 sequences are LNHNV and YYDKDF (reference sequence). CDR3 sequence (DNA): TGTGCCACCAGCAGAGTCGGGGAGACTCAGCCCCAGCATTTT. Translated, it gives CATSRVGETQPQHF. Full variable domain (remainder filled in from reference TRBV15 and TRBJ1-5): DAMVIQNPRYQVTQFGKPVTLSCSQTLNHNVMYWYQQKSSQAPKLLFHYYDKDFNNEADTPDNFQSRRPNTSFCFLDIRSPGLGDTAMYLCATSRVGETQPQHFGDGTRLSIL.

The gene calls are TRBV7-8 and TRBJ1-3; D unclear. The ends were cut back, 2 bases at V and 0 bases at J, with 14 bases in the middle. The CDR3 contains 17 residues. Germline assignment: CDR1 SGHVS and CDR2 FQNEAQ. CDR3 DNA sequence: TGTGCCAGCAGCTTATATTGGGCCCCGACCTCTGGAAACACCATATATTTT. This translates into CASSLYWAPTSGNTIYF.

This chain uses TRBV11-3 with TRBJ1-6; D might be TRBD1 (5 bases). V was clipped by 7 bases and J by 5 bases, with 27 bases between them. Germline CDR1 reads SGHNT; CDR2 reads YENEEA. This CDR3 region has 19 residues. CDR3: CASIQTYGAGSVHNSPLHF. In DNA, the CDR3 is TGTGCCAGCATCCAAACCTACGGGGCAGGCAGTGTCCATAATTCACCCCTCCACTTT.

This chain connects TRBV9 to TRBJ2-7; 8 positions agree with TRBD2. After removal of 3 bases from V and 1 base from J, the junction contained 6 bases not matched to a gene. Germline values: CDR1 SGDLS, CDR2 YYNGEE. The CDR3 consists of 15 residues. In DNA form, the CDR3 reads TGTGCCAGCAGCGGAGCGGGCGGGGGGTCCTACGAGCAGTACTTC. This encodes CASSGAGGGSYEQYF.

This chain connects TRBV9 to TRBJ1-1; D might be TRBD1 (5 bases). Trimming cost V 3 bases and J 0 bases, with 15 bases left between them. The CDR3 loop spans 16 amino acids. Germline V gene data show CDR1 as SGDLS and CDR2 as YYNGEE. The CDR3 nucleotides read TGTGCCAGCAGCGAGGGACTCGAATTAATGAACACTGAAGCTTTCTTT. It yields the protein CASSEGLELMNTEAFF.

The chain uses TRBV2 and TRBJ2-2; 8 nucleotides align to TRBD1. Germline V gives CDR1 SNHLY, CDR2 FYNNEI. V shed 7 bases, J shed 6 bases, and the junction held 10 bases outside the gene matches. The CDR3 is 15 residues long. The CDR3, as DNA: TGTGCCAGCACCAGATCTTTACAGGGGGCCGGGGAGCTGTTTTTT. Residues: CASTRSLQGAGELFF.

The V call is TRBV9, the J call TRBJ2-1, with no clear D. The CDR3 consists of 12 residues. With 7 bases removed from V and 0 bases from J, the gap between germline ends came to 5 bases. From germline, CDR1 is SGDLS and CDR2 YYNGEE. CDR3 region: CASQSSYNEQFF. The CDR3 DNA sequence: TGTGCCAGCCAGAGCTCCTACAATGAGCAGTTCTTC.

The chain couples TRBV7-6 to TRBJ1-3; the D gene is possibly TRBD1 (6 bases). In germline, CDR1 is SGHVS, CDR2 FNYEAQ. The CDR3 consists of 16 residues. V shed 8 bases and J shed 0 bases, with 17 bases lying between them. As DNA, the CDR3 is TGTGCCAGCCGGGATGGGACACAAATCTCTGGAAACACCATATATTTT. Amino acids: CASRDGTQISGNTIYF. The full variable domain, rest sourced from reference TRBV7-6 and TRBJ1-3, is GAGVSQSPRYKVTKRGQDVALRCDPISGHVSLYWYRQALGQGPEFLTYFNYEAQQDKSGLPNDRFSAERPEGSISTLTIQRTEQRDSAMYRCASRDGTQISGNTIYFGEGSWLTVV.

The CDR3 DNA reads TGCAGTGCCCGGACAAACCCCGGGCAGTTCTTC. This sequence encodes CSARTNPGQFF. This chain joins TRBV20-1 and TRBJ2-1; the D gene is possibly TRBD1 (5 bases). Germline V gene lookup returns CDR1 DFQATT and CDR2 SNEGSKA (reference sequence). The CDR3 sequence is 11 residues long. V lost 6 bases to trimming and J lost 12 bases, with 15 bases between them.

V is TRBV19 and J is TRBJ1-2; 8 bases are shared with TRBD1. The CDR3 has 14 residues. CDR1 is LNHDA and CDR2 is SQIVND in the germline V gene (reference sequence). After removal of 2 bases from V and 7 bases from J, the junction contained 6 bases not matched to a gene. The CDR3 region is CASSIRGQGGGYTF. CDR3 DNA: TGTGCCAGTAGTATAAGAGGACAGGGAGGTGGCTACACCTTC.

The chain recombines TRBV15 with TRBJ2-5, with 8 nucleotides matching TRBD1. Per the germline V gene, CDR1 is LNHNV and CDR2 is YYDKDF (reference sequence). Unmatched junction bases numbered 9, after V lost 2 bases and J lost 4 bases. This CDR3 region has 16 residues. CDR3 nucleotides: TGTGCCACCAGCAGATCCCCAACAGGACAGGGAGAGACCCAGTACTTC. It is translated as CATSRSPTGQGETQYF.

The chain employs TRBV21-1 and TRBJ2-6. TRBV21-1 is deemed a pseudogene. This CDR3 is 15 amino acids long. CDR3 sequence reads: CASTKVLSGANVLTF. Here the CDR3 DNA reads TGTGCCAGCACCAAGGTGCTGTCTGGGGCCAACGTCCTGACTTTC.

This rearrangement joins TRBV10-3 to TRBJ1-2; D gene unclear. V lost 2 bases, J lost 4 bases, and 8 bases lay in between. The germline CDR1 and CDR2 sequences are ENHRY and SYGVKD. CDR3 size: 13 residues. The CDR3 reads CAISEGPRYGYTF. As DNA, the CDR3 is TGTGCCATCAGTGAGGGACCCCGCTATGGCTACACCTTC.

This clone was seen a few times. V gene TRBV7-3 combines with J gene TRBJ1-6, with 7 bases matching TRBD1. The CDR3 consists of 16 residues. With V trimmed by 2 bases and J by 12 bases, 13 bases remained unmatched. The germline V gene has CDR1 SGHTA and CDR2 FQGTGA. The chain's CDR3 is CASSLYGRGSGQPLHF. DNA of the CDR3: TGTGCCAGCAGCTTATACGGCAGGGGGTCGGGGCAACCCCTCCACTTT.

This rearrangement joins TRBV19 to TRBJ1-5, with 7 bases that match TRBD1. CDR3 length equals 14 residues. Germline V gives CDR1 LNHDA, CDR2 SQIVND (reference sequence). With 7 bases clipped from V and 5 bases from J, the junction kept 8 bases outside the gene matches. The CDR3 nucleotides read TGTGCCAGTACCGACAGGGCCACCTATCAGCCCCAGCATTTT. Its translation: CASTDRATYQPQHF.

The chain couples TRBV30 to TRBJ1-6; D gene unclear. The CDR3 totals 12 residues. V was clipped by 5 bases and J by 9 bases, with 11 bases between them. Germline-derived CDR1 and CDR2 are GTSNPN and SVGIG (reference sequence). The DNA of the CDR3 is TGTGCCTGGTCTGAAGGGTTTTCACCCCTCCACTTT. Translated: CAWSEGFSPLHF.

The chain carries TRBV5-1 and TRBJ2-2; TRBD1 matches at 10 bases. Germline V gene data show CDR1 as SGHRS and CDR2 as YFSETQ. The J segment lost 6 bases and the V segment lost 4 bases, leaving 9 bases of the junction unmatched. This CDR3 region has 16 residues. The CDR3 is CASSTGTGAGAGELFF. The CDR3 region has the DNA TGCGCCAGCAGCACGGGGACAGGGGCCGGGGCCGGGGAGCTGTTTTTT.

This sequence joins TRBV5-1 and TRBJ2-1; no reliable D call. CDR1 and CDR2 (germline): SGHRS, YFSETQ. The CDR3 spans 14 residues. Deletions cut 6 bases from V and 8 bases from J, with 18 bases between. The CDR3 loop reads CASTLGRFVDEQFF. The DNA of the CDR3 is TGCGCCAGCACCCTGGGCAGGTTTGTTGATGAGCAGTTCTTC.

This chain uses TRBV2 with TRBJ1-2; possible D gene TRBD1, 5 bases. Germline lookup yields CDR1 SNHLY and CDR2 FYNNEI. This CDR3 spans 14 amino acids. Trimming removed 3 bases at V and 2 bases at J, with 10 bases between. As DNA, the CDR3 is TGTGCCAGCAGTGAGGGGGTGGACAACTATGGCTACACCTTC. Residues: CASSEGVDNYGYTF.

The chain recombines TRBV25-1 with TRBJ2-1; possible D gene TRBD2, 5 bases. Germline-derived CDR1 and CDR2 are MGHDK and SYGVNS. V gave up 2 bases and J gave up 5 bases, with 10 bases separating them. The length of the CDR3 is 14 residues. CDR3 residues: CASSELANDNEQFF. CDR3 coding DNA: TGTGCCAGCAGTGAACTAGCCAATGACAATGAGCAGTTCTTC.

V gene TRBV29-1 combines with J gene TRBJ1-1, with a weak D call TRBD1 (5 bases). Trimming left V 4 bases short and J 0 bases short, with 12 bases between. Germline V gives CDR1 SQVTM, CDR2 ANQGSEA. The CDR3 contains 14 residues. The CDR3 region has the DNA TGCAGCGTTGGAGGAGACAGATTGAACACTGAAGCTTTCTTT. Its translation: CSVGGDRLNTEAFF.

V gene TRBV6-6 combines with J gene TRBJ1-1; 9 bases are a match to TRBD1. This CDR3 contains 15 residues. J lost 6 bases, V lost 2 bases, and 7 bases had no gene match. CDR1 MNHNY and CDR2 SVGAGI come from the germline V gene (reference sequence). CDR3 coding DNA: TGTGCCAGCAGTTACCAGGCCGGGACAGGGCCTGAAGCTTTCTTT. Translating it yields CASSYQAGTGPEAFF.

This clone was seen only a few times. This chain joins TRBV7-9 and TRBJ2-1; 10 bases are shared with TRBD2. V lost 5 bases to trimming and J lost 9 bases; unmatched junction nucleotides: 10. The CDR3 is 15 residues long. Germline V lookup: CDR1 SEHNR, CDR2 FQNEAQ (reference sequence). The CDR3 bases are TGTGCCAGCAGCACCGGGACTAGCGACCTTGCTGAGCAGTTCTTC. Its translation: CASSTGTSDLAEQFF.